This T cell receptor beta chain was found in a study of blood T cell repertoires in COVID-19. Germline lookup yields CDR1 SNHLY and CDR2 FYNNEI. The CDR3 extends over 15 amino acids. Trimming cost V 5 bases and J 3 bases, with 13 bases left between them. The repertoire was sequenced with immunoSEQ multiplex PCR; TCRdb's copy has only in-frame clones and lacks some. The repertoire consists of 300,000 to 450,000 clones, with roughly 80% occurring once and the leading ten covering roughly 1.1%. The J gene is TRBJ1-4, the V gene TRBV2, with D maybe TRBD1 (6 bases). This sequence was found in a human donor with acute or convalescent COVID-19. The donor label of this sample is uncertain. Sequencing was performed on peripheral blood. The CDR3 DNA follows: TGTGCCAGCAGTAGTCCGGGACAATCTAATGAAAAACTGTTTTTT. Amino acid sequence: CASSSPGQSNEKLFF.